These 20 T cell receptor beta chains were all obtained from the same sample, sequenced in a study of response to subunit inactivated influenza vaccine. A single record per CDR3 protein comes from TCRdb applying MiXCR to the RT-PCR reads. The sample records hundreds of thousands of distinct CDR3 sequences, approximately 11% being singletons. The sample also formed part of further work on T cells expressing NK-cell markers. From that study: In generating TCR beta cDNA, 5'RACE template switching with UMIs was used.

Sequencing used PBMCs from blood, obtained on the day of vaccination. The receptors stem from a man between 45 and 60 years old who received an inactivated influenza vaccine.

This rearrangement joins TRBV4-3 to TRBJ1-1; D is undetermined. V was clipped by 0 bases and J by 4 bases, with 9 bases between them. CDR3 length: 14 amino acids. From germline, CDR1 is LGHNA and CDR2 YSLEER. This CDR3 is CASSQDWASTEAFF. For the CDR3, the DNA is TGCGCCAGCAGCCAAGACTGGGCAAGCACTGAAGCTTTCTTT.

The chain's CDR3 is CSVAPGGGLNEQFF. The CDR3 nucleotides are TGCAGCGTTGCCCCCGGCGGGGGGCTCAATGAGCAGTTCTTC. This chain joins TRBV29-1 and TRBJ2-1; TRBD2 aligns across 8 bases. V was pared by 4 bases and J by 6 bases, with 8 bases of the junction left unmatched. This CDR3 contains 14 residues. CDR1 and CDR2 from the germline V gene are SQVTM and ANQGSEA.

This clonotype came up many times. This chain joins TRBV27 and TRBJ2-5; D might be TRBD1 (5 bases). In germline, CDR1 is MNHEY, CDR2 SMNVEV (reference sequence). Trimming removed 0 bases at V and 7 bases at J, with 9 bases between. This CDR3 has 13 residues. The CDR3, as DNA: TGTGCCAGCAGTTTATCGGCAAGGGGGACCCAGTACTTC. It yields the protein CASSLSARGTQYF.

Only a few counts were recorded for this clonotype. The V call is TRBV5-1, the J call TRBJ2-3; 7 bases agree with TRBD2. After removal of 0 bases from V and 1 base from J, the junction contained 8 bases not matched to a gene. Germline-derived CDR1 and CDR2 are SGHRS and YFSETQ. The CDR3 is made up of 17 amino acids. The CDR3 protein is CASSLVPATSGTDTQYF. The CDR3 DNA reads as TGCGCCAGCAGCTTGGTACCGGCCACTAGCGGCACAGATACGCAGTATTTT.

V gene TRBV25-1 combines with J gene TRBJ2-7, with D perhaps given as TRBD1 or TRBD2 (5 bases each). The CDR3 runs 12 residues. Germline V gene lookup returns CDR1 MGHDK and CDR2 SYGVNS. Trimming pared 9 bases from V and 2 bases from J, leaving 11 bases between. The CDR3 DNA reads TGTGCCAGTGGGGACCTTACCTACGAGCAGTACTTC. Protein product: CASGDLTYEQYF.

This clonotype was seen more than once but under ten times. V is TRBV6-1 and J is TRBJ2-2, with D perhaps matching TRBD1 (6 bases). Germline-derived CDR1 and CDR2 are MNHNS and SASEGT. The CDR3 sequence is 17 residues long. The V end lost 1 base, the J end lost 5 bases, and 17 bases lay between the germline ends. The CDR3 DNA reads as TGTGCCAGCAGTGAAGAGGAACAGGGATTTGTAACCGGGGAGCTGTTTTTT. It encodes CASSEEEQGFVTGELFF.

This clonotype has just a few counts. J is TRBJ2-1 and V is TRBV20-1; a possible D gene is TRBD1 (7 bases). Germline CDR1 and CDR2: DFQATT and SNEGSKA (reference sequence). Trimming cost V 3 bases and J 6 bases, with 18 bases left between them. The CDR3 is 15 amino acids. The CDR3 region is CSASFSRGTGNEQFF. The CDR3 DNA reads TGCAGTGCTAGTTTCTCCAGGGGGACTGGCAATGAGCAGTTCTTC.

The rearrangement uses TRBV12-3 or TRBV12-4 and TRBJ2-3; 14 positions agree with TRBD2. The length of the CDR3 is 16 residues. Unmatched junction bases numbered 7, after V lost 6 bases and J lost 5 bases. The CDR3 nucleotides read TGTGCCAGCAGCCAGACTAGCGGGGGGGCCGGAGATACGCAGTATTTT. This sequence encodes CASSQTSGGAGDTQYF.

This clonotype appeared a few times. The V call is TRBV5-1, the J call TRBJ2-2, with 8 bases lining up with TRBD1. The ends lost 3 bases at V and 6 bases at J; junction bases unmatched: 4. The CDR3 sequence is 14 residues long. Per the germline V gene, CDR1 is SGHRS and CDR2 is YFSETQ. Written as DNA, the CDR3 is TGCGCCAGCAGCTCCGGACAGGGCTCCGGGGAGCTGTTTTTT. Translated, it gives CASSSGQGSGELFF.

CDR3 nucleotides: TGCAGTGCTACTAGACTAGCGGCGAAGAGCTCCTACAATGAGCAGTTCTTC. Protein sequence: CSATRLAAKSSYNEQFF. This chain joins TRBV20-1 and TRBJ2-1; 9 bases match TRBD2. Germline V lookup: CDR1 DFQATT, CDR2 SNEGSKA (reference sequence). CDR3 size: 17 residues. Unmatched junction bases numbered 10, after V lost 4 bases and J lost 0 bases.

This clonotype was counted at least ten times. The chain has TRBV5-1 and TRBJ2-2; no definite D call. The V and J ends lost 1 base and 5 bases respectively, with 9 bases between them. The CDR3 runs to 14 residues. CDR1 SGHRS and CDR2 YFSETQ come from the germline V gene. This chain's CDR3 is CASSLSEGTGELFF. CDR3 nucleotide sequence: TGCGCCAGCAGCTTGTCCGAAGGGACCGGGGAGCTGTTTTTT. The full variable domain, with the rest looked up from reference TRBV5-1 and TRBJ2-2, is KAGVTQTPRYLIKTRGQQVTLSCSPISGHRSVSWYQQTPGQGLQFLFEYFSETQRNKGNFPGRFSGRQFSNSRSEMNVSTLELGDSALYLCASSLSEGTGELFFGEGSRLTVL.

The genes are TRBV4-3 and TRBJ2-1, with TRBD1 matching 7 bases. The V gene's germline CDR1 is LGHNA and CDR2 YSLEER. Trimming took 8 bases from V and 10 from J; bases not matched to a gene: 17. There are 15 residues in the CDR3. The CDR3 DNA sequence: TGCGCCAGCTCCAAGACAGGGCGGGCTGCTCCGGAGCAGTTCTTC. Translation gives CASSKTGRAAPEQFF.

This clonotype was seen at least ten times. The V and J genes are TRBV6-2 or TRBV6-3 and TRBJ2-2; D possibly corresponds to TRBD1 (5 bases). V was cut by 6 bases and J by 1 base, with 9 bases left in between. CDR1 is MNHEY and CDR2 is SVGEGT in the germline V gene. The CDR3 length is 14 residues. As DNA, the CDR3 is TGTGCCAGCAGAAAAACAGGGAACACCGGGGAGCTGTTTTTT. As protein: CASRKTGNTGELFF.

V and J are TRBV7-2 and TRBJ2-3, with TRBD2 as a possible D gene (6 bases). This CDR3 comprises 18 residues. CDR1 and CDR2 (germline): SGHTA, FQGNSA. V lost 0 bases, J lost 7 bases, and 23 bases lay in between. CDR3 nucleotide sequence: TGTGCCAGCAGCTTAGCGGAGGGTGCGACGAAACCAGTCCATACGCAGTATTTT. Translation gives CASSLAEGATKPVHTQYF. The full variable domain, in which reference TRBV7-2 and TRBJ2-3 provide the parts outside the CDR3, is GAGVSQSPSNKVTEKGKDVELRCDPISGHTALYWYRQSLGQGLEFLIYFQGNSAPDKSGLPSDRFSAERTGGSVSTLTIQRTQQEDSAVYLCASSLAEGATKPVHTQYFGPGTRLTVL.

V and J are TRBV14 and TRBJ2-1; 10 positions agree with TRBD2. CDR3 length equals 13 residues. V gave up 4 bases and J gave up 7 bases; unmatched junction bases: 1. The germline V gene has CDR1 SGHDN and CDR2 FVKESK. This CDR3 reads CASSRGLANEQFF. The CDR3 region has the DNA TGTGCCAGCAGCCGGGGACTAGCGAATGAGCAGTTCTTC.

This clonotype was seen more than once but under ten times. The chain combines TRBV28 with TRBJ2-5, with TRBD2 matching over 10 bases. The CDR3 runs 16 residues. The V gene end was trimmed by 2 bases and the J gene end by 1 base; junction bases not matched to a gene: 4. Looked up from germline, CDR1 is MDHEN and CDR2 is SYDVKM. CDR3 sequence (DNA): TGTGCCAGCAGTTTAGGTAGCGGGAGGACCCAAGAGACCCAGTACTTC. Translating gives CASSLGSGRTQETQYF. Full variable domain (missing parts from reference TRBV28 and TRBJ2-5): DVKVTQSSRYLVKRTGEKVFLECVQDMDHENMFWYRQDPGLGLRLIYFSYDVKMKEKGDIPEGYSVSREKKERFSLILESASTNQTSMYLCASSLGSGRTQETQYFGPGTRLLVL.

The chain employs TRBV30 and TRBJ1-3; no firm D call. With 4 bases removed from V and 2 bases from J, the gap between germline ends came to 6 bases. The CDR3 runs to 12 residues. Germline-derived CDR1 and CDR2 are GTSNPN and SVGIG (reference sequence). The CDR3 bases are TGTGCCTGGAATGAGGCTGGAAACACCATATATTTT. Protein sequence: CAWNEAGNTIYF.

This clonotype was recorded at least ten times. Sequence at one end of the junction differs from germline and may be a read error. This chain uses TRBV5-1 with TRBJ2-1; D unresolved. The CDR3 contains 11 residues. Germline V gives CDR1 SGHRS, CDR2 YFSETQ. The CDR3 DNA follows: TGTGCCAGCAGCTTGGTGTCTGAGCAGTTCTTC. This translates into CASSLVSEQFF.

This clonotype has only a few counts. The chain recombines TRBV6-1 with TRBJ2-3; no reliable D call. The V end lost 5 bases, the J end lost 3 bases, and 21 bases lay between the germline ends. CDR1 and CDR2 (germline): MNHNS, SASEGT. The CDR3 runs 17 residues. CDR3 sequence (DNA): TGTGCCAGCAGTCGATTCTTCGGGCCTCCCGGGACAGATACGCAGTATTTT. This translates into CASSRFFGPPGTDTQYF.

The table lists this clonotype with many counts. The CDR3 nucleotides are TGTGCCAGCAGTTTACGGACCTCTGGGGCCAACGTCCTGACTTTC. This codes for CASSLRTSGANVLTF. The gene calls are TRBV12-3 or TRBV12-4 and TRBJ2-6; D remains unclear. The CDR3 totals 15 residues. Deletions cut 2 bases from V and 0 bases from J, with 5 bases between.